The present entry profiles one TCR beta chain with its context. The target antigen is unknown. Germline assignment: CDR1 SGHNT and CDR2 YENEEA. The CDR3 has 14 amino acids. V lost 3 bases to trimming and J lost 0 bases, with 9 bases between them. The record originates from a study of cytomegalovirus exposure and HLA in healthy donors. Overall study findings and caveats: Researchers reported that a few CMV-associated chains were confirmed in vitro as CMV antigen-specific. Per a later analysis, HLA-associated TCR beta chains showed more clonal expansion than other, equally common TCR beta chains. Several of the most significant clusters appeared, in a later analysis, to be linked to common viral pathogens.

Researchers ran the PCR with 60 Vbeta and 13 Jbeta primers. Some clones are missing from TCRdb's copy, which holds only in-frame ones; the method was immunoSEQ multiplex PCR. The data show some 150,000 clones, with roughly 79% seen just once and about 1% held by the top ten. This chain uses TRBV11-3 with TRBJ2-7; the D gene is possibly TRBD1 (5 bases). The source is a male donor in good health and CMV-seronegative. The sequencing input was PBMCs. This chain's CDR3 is CASSFQGFSYEQYF. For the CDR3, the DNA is TGTGCCAGCAGCTTTCAGGGTTTCTCCTACGAGCAGTACTTC.